This T cell receptor beta chain was captured in a study of T cell responses to AZD1222 COVID-19 vaccine. Assay: immunoSEQ multiplex PCR; the TCRdb copy retains only in-frame clones and omits some. This sample carries 140,000 to 150,000 clones, 93% of them seen once, and the ten largest clones take 9% to 15%. The V gene's germline CDR1 is MNHNS and CDR2 SASEGT. The CDR3 spans 17 residues. V was clipped by 0 bases and J by 0 bases; unmatched bases: 6. This TCR was recovered from an adult who had recovered from COVID-19. The sequences come from peripheral blood, collected after recovery from COVID-19. The rearrangement joins TRBV6-1 to TRBJ2-7, with 9 bases fitting TRBD1. CDR3 DNA: TGTGCCAGCAGTGAAGCAGCTAGGACAGGGGACTCCTACGAGCAGTACTTC. Protein: CASSEAARTGDSYEQYF.